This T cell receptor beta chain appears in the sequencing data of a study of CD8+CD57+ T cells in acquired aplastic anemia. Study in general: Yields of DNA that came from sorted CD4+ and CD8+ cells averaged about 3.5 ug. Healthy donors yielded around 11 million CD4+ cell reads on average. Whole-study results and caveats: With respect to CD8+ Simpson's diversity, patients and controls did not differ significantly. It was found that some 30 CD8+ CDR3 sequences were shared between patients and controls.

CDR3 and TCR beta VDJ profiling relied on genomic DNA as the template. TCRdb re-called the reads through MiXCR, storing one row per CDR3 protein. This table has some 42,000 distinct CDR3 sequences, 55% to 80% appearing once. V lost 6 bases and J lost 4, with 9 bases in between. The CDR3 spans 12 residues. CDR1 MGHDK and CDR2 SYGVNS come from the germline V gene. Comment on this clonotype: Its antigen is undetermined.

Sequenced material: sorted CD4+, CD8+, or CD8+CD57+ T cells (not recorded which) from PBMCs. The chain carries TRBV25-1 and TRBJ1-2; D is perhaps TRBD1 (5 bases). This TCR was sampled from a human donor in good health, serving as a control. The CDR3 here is CASREGLYGYTF. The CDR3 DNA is TGTGCCAGCAGGGAGGGACTCTATGGCTACACCTTC.